This entry describes one T cell receptor (beta chain). Its antigen is unknown. The sample holds no much larger clone one base away, and base qualities are not on file. Ophthalmopathy patients had moderately to severely active disease, Clinical Activity Score of at least 3, NOSPECS grade of at least 4, and duration under 3 months. Exclusion was applied to patients with uncontrolled infections, other autoimmune diseases, pregnancy or lactation. Diagnoses were established on the basis of clinical symptoms, serum thyroxine and TRAb, thyroid ultrasound, and orbital computed tomography. Ficoll-Paque density gradient centrifugation was used to isolate PBMCs from around 10 ml of fresh peripheral blood. Total RNA was extracted using Trizol reagent, and RNA quality was assessed on an Agilent 2100 Bioanalyzer. Amplification of TCR beta CDR3 regions was carried out from RNA transcripts. A first-round RT-PCR of the TCR CDR3 used the HTBI primer set with the Qiagen OneStep RT-PCR kit. Libraries were constructed in a second round of multiplex PCR, after which size selection and purification were carried out. Libraries were sequenced paired-end with 100 bp reads on an Illumina HiSeq2000. The study's processing was this. Raw data were processed with SOAPnuke, discarding reads with adapters, uncalled bases, mean Phred below 15, or no exact constant-primer or identifier match. COPE v1.2.5 was used to merge the high-quality paired reads, and each unique nucleotide sequence was defined as a clonotype. MiTCR v1.1 was used to align clonotypes to the IMGT TRBV, TRBD and TRBJ reference segments. The analysis included only V-J combinations with a frequency above 0.0001, which together covered 99.2% of the repertoires. A TCS score was defined as the ratio between F50 (clonal expansion) and ExV (chaos), using BLOSUM62-based TCRdist between CDR3 peptides within each V-J. Welch's t-statistics and random forest reduced approximately 520 V-J features to under 15, which were used in a naive Bayes classifier (R e1071). TCRdb's own reprocessing of the public reads used fastp at Q25 and MiXCR and kept productive beta chains. CDR3 protein sequences are deduplicated, and each keeps its most common genes and DNA. The V and J calls come from TCRdb's annotation, not from the publication. This sample lists approximately 690,000 distinct CDR3 sequences; approximately 15% were detected once. The ten largest clones capture about 12% of the sample.

The entry originates in a study of T cells in Graves' hyperthyroidism and ophthalmopathy (dated by TCRdb to the late 2010s). For the wider study: Peripheral blood samples were taken at the time of initial diagnosis, prior to any treatment. A discovery cohort of about a hundred patients, approximately 45 with Graves' ophthalmopathy and about 60 with stable Graves' hyperthyroidism, was used to find distinguishing TCR V-J signatures. Prospective prediction of ophthalmopathy was tested in an independent validation cohort consisting of some 18 hyperthyroidism patients and some 16 patients who later progressed to ophthalmopathy. The approximately 98 discovery patients were randomly divided into training and test sets at a 7:3 ratio. The study also compared thyroid tissue and blood T-cell repertoires from a handful of Graves' hyperthyroidism patients. After sampling, hyperthyroidism patients received methimazole starting at 30 mg daily, and ophthalmopathy patients received high-dose intravenous methylprednisolone. According to the paper, TCR Vbeta CDR3 sequencing was carried out on over 130 peripheral blood samples, which came from 40 to 45 ophthalmopathy, fewer than 80 hyperthyroidism and approximately 17 progressor patients.

V and J are truncated by 5 bases and 5 bases respectively, leaving an intervening sequence of 18 bases. The CDR3 covers 15 residues, taking in both the cysteine and the phenylalanine. Only the CDR3 portion is preserved as DNA: 45 bases, with reading frame beginning at the first base. CDR1 MNHEY and CDR2 SVGEGT are derived from the germline V gene. The investigation overall reported the following: Sample size was not statistically predetermined, and blinding of investigators to group allocation was not performed. A 13 V-J signature model separated ophthalmopathy from stable hyperthyroidism, with 87.88% sensitivity and roughly 81% specificity in cross-validation and 80%/75% in testing. In validation, the model predicted progression to ophthalmopathy a median of roughly 6.1 months before onset, with 65% to 71% sensitivity and nearly 75% specificity. Blood samples also contained most of the expanded thyroid clonotypes (frequency above 0.001), which suggests that blood repertoires may reflect thyroid immune responses.

Here the chain combines TRBV6-2 or TRBV6-3 and TRBJ2-5; the D gene cannot be resolved beyond TRBD1 or TRBD2, each matching 5 bases. Specimen: blood. The sequence came from a woman aged 45-59 years with Graves' ophthalmopathy. CDR3 sequence: CASSPGTSLWETQYF. The DNA sequence is given as TGTGCCAGCAGTCCCGGGACCTCCCTCTGGGAGACCCAGTACTTC.